The rows below give T cell receptor beta chains drawn from one sample of a study of T cells in localized non-small cell lung cancer. Profiling relied on immunoSEQ multiplex PCR, and the TCRdb table lists in-frame clones only, not all of them. Here the sample spans around 15,000 clones, approximately 90% being singletons. The material sequenced was peripheral blood, taken before any cancer treatment. These TCRs come from a male donor aged 60 or over with stage II squamous cell lung carcinoma. Both conserved end residues are part of each CDR3. Fields, in order: V gene, J gene, clone size, D gene, CDR3 DNA, CDR3 protein. A D gene is named only where the DNA matches it firmly. The listing skips clone size in some rows; elsewhere it reads once, few, many or a size class.

v_gene: TRBV7-2; j_gene: TRBJ1-1; abundance: -; d_gene: TRBD1; CDR3nt: TGTGCCAGCAGCACACGGGGACAGTTCGACACTGAAGCTTTCTTT; CDR3aa: CASSTRGQFDTEAFF
v_gene: TRBV21-1; j_gene: TRBJ2-2; abundance: -; d_gene: -; CDR3nt: TGTGCCAGCAGCAAAGTCCCACCCACAGGCTACACCGGGGAGCTGTTTTTT; CDR3aa: CASSKVPPTGYTGELFF
v_gene: TRBV2; j_gene: TRBJ1-5; abundance: -; d_gene: -; CDR3nt: TGTGCCAGCAGTGAAAGGGCGTCGGGCAATCAGCCCCAGCATTTT; CDR3aa: CASSERASGNQPQHF
v_gene: TRBV18; j_gene: TRBJ2-7; abundance: -; d_gene: -; CDR3nt: TGTGCCAGCTCACCCTTACCGGGTGTAAGCTCCTACGAGCAGTACTTC; CDR3aa: CASSPLPGVSSYEQYF
v_gene: TRBV18; j_gene: TRBJ1-1; abundance: -; d_gene: -; CDR3nt: TGTGCCAGCTCACCACTCCTCAAGACAGAGAACACTGAAGCTTTCTTT; CDR3aa: CASSPLLKTENTEAFF
v_gene: TRBV27; j_gene: TRBJ2-6; abundance: -; d_gene: -; CDR3nt: TGTGCCAGCAGCGGTTACAGGGGGAGGGATGGGGCCAACGTCCTGACTTTC; CDR3aa: CASSGYRGRDGANVLTF
v_gene: TRBV6-6; j_gene: TRBJ2-1; abundance: -; d_gene: -; CDR3nt: TGTGCCAGCAGTTACTCGCCGACAGTCACCAATGAGCAGTTCTTC; CDR3aa: CASSYSPTVTNEQFF
v_gene: TRBV6-1; j_gene: TRBJ2-6; abundance: -; d_gene: -; CDR3nt: TGTGCCACCAGTAGAACTGGGGCCAACGTCCTGACTTTC; CDR3aa: CATSRTGANVLTF
v_gene: TRBV11-2; j_gene: TRBJ2-3; abundance: -; d_gene: -; CDR3nt: TGTGCCAGCAGCTTAACAGGGAGCGGCGTAACAGATACGCAGTATTTT; CDR3aa: CASSLTGSGVTDTQYF
v_gene: TRBV5-1; j_gene: TRBJ2-5; abundance: -; d_gene: -; CDR3nt: TGCGCCAGCTCAAAGATCACGGGGGAGACCCAGTACTTC; CDR3aa: CASSKITGETQYF
v_gene: TRBV9; j_gene: TRBJ2-1; abundance: -; d_gene: TRBD2; CDR3nt: TGTGCCAGCAGCTCGGGACTAGCGGGAGCCTCCTACAATGAGCAGTTCTTC; CDR3aa: CASSSGLAGASYNEQFF
v_gene: TRBV7-9; j_gene: TRBJ2-2; abundance: -; d_gene: -; CDR3nt: TGTGCCAGCACCACGGCGGAGGGGGCGCACCCCACCGGGGAGCTGTTTTTT; CDR3aa: CASTTAEGAHPTGELFF
v_gene: TRBV28; j_gene: TRBJ1-5; abundance: -; d_gene: -; CDR3nt: TGTGCCAGCAAGGGGGGAACAGGGAATCAGCCCCAGCATTTT; CDR3aa: CASKGGTGNQPQHF
v_gene: TRBV28; j_gene: TRBJ1-1; abundance: -; d_gene: -; CDR3nt: TGTGCCATAACGATGAACACTGAAGCTTTCTTT; CDR3aa: CAITMNTEAFF
v_gene: TRBV7-8; j_gene: TRBJ1-2; abundance: -; d_gene: -; CDR3nt: TGTGCCAGCAGCTTAAGGGGGATAGGGACCGCTCATGGCTACACCTTC; CDR3aa: CASSLRGIGTAHGYTF
v_gene: TRBV28; j_gene: TRBJ2-7; abundance: -; d_gene: TRBD2; CDR3nt: TGTGCCAGCAGTTTACTAGCGGGAGTCGAGCAGTACTTC; CDR3aa: CASSLLAGVEQYF
v_gene: TRBV5-1; j_gene: TRBJ1-4; abundance: once; d_gene: TRBD1; CDR3nt: TGCGCCAACAGCGGAGGGACAGCGATTAATGAAAAACTGTTTTTT; CDR3aa: CANSGGTAINEKLFF
v_gene: TRBV10-3; j_gene: TRBJ1-5; abundance: -; d_gene: -; CDR3nt: TGTGCCATCAGTGAGACTACGTTACTGAATAGCAATCAGCCCCAGCATTTT; CDR3aa: CAISETTLLNSNQPQHF
v_gene: TRBV28; j_gene: TRBJ2-5; abundance: -; d_gene: TRBD2; CDR3nt: TGTGCCAGCAGTTTATCAAGGGGACTAGCGGCTCAAGAGACCCAGTACTTC; CDR3aa: CASSLSRGLAAQETQYF
v_gene: TRBV27; j_gene: TRBJ2-3; abundance: -; d_gene: -; CDR3nt: TGTGCCAGCAGTCCGAGGGCTTACGGCACAGATACGCAGTATTTT; CDR3aa: CASSPRAYGTDTQYF
v_gene: TRBV6-5; j_gene: TRBJ2-7; abundance: once; d_gene: TRBD2; CDR3nt: TGTGCCAGCAGTTACTTAGCGGGAGAGGACGAGCAGTACTTC; CDR3aa: CASSYLAGEDEQYF
v_gene: TRBV4-1; j_gene: TRBJ2-2; abundance: once; d_gene: TRBD1; CDR3nt: TGCGCCAGCAGCCCCATTTGGGGGACAGGGGGATTAGGGGAGCTGTTTTTT; CDR3aa: CASSPIWGTGGLGELFF
v_gene: TRBV6-1; j_gene: TRBJ2-1; abundance: -; d_gene: -; CDR3nt: TGTGCCAGCAGTGAAGCCGTTTGGAGCTCCTACAATGAGCAGTTCTTC; CDR3aa: CASSEAVWSSYNEQFF